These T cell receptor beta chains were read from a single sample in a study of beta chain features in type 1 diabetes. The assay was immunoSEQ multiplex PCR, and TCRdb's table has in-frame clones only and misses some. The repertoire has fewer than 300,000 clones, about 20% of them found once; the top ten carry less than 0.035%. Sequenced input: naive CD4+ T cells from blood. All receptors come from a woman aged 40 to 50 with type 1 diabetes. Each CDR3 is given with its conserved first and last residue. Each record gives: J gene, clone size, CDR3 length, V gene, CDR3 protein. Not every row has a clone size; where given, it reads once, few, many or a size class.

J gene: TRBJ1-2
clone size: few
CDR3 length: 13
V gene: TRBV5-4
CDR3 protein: CASSLDSNYGYTF

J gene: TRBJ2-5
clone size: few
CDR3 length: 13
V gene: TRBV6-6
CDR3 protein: CASRREGRETQYF

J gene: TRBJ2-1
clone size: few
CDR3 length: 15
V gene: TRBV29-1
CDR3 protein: CSAVSGTSGVGQQFF

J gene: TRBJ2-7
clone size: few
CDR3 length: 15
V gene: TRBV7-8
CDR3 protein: CASSSSGRLVNEQYF

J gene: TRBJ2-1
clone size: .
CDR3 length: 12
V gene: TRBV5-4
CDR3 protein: CASSLGGGEQFF

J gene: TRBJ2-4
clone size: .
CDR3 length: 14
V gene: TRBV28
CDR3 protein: CASSPPKAKNIQYF

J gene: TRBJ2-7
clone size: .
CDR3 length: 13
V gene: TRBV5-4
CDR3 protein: CASSHDSLREQYF

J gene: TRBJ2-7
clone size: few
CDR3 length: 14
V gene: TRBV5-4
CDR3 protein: CASSLPGVPSEQYF

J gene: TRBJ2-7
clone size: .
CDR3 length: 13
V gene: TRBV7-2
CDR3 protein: CASSSGQTYEQYF

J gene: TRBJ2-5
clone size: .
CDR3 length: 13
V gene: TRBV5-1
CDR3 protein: CASSLWSEETQYF

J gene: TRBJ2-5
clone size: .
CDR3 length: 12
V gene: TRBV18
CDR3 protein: CASSPLSETQYF

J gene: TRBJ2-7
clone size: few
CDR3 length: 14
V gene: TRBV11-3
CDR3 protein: CASSRDRSSYEQYF

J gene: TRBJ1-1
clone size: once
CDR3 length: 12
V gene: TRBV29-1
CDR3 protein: CSGRTGNTEAFF

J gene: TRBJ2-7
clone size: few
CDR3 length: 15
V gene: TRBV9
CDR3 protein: CASSARQGSSYEQYF

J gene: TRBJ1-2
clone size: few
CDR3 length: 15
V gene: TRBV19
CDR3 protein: CASKAGALIGDGYTF

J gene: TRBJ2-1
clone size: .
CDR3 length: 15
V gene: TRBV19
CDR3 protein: CASSIQTGVGNEQFF

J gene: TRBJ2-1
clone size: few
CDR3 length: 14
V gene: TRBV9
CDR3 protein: CASSVEGIYNEQFF

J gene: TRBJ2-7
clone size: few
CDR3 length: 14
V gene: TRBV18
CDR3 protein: CASSPPGTGNEQYF

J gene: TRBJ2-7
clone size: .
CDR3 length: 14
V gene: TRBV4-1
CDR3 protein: CASSQAGLGYEQYF

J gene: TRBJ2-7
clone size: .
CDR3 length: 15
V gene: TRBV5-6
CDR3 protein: CASSLTRESSYEQYF

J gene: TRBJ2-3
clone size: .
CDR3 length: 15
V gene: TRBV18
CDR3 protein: CASSPGQGSTDTQYF

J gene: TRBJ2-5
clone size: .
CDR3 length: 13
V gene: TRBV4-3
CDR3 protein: CASSQGRAETQYF

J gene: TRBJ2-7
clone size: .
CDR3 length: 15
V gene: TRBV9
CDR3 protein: CASSVGGLSSYEQYF

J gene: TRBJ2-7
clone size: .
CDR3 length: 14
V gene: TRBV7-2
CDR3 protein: CASSFGQGGHEQYF

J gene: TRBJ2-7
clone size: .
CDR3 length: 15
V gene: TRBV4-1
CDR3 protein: CASSHRLAALYEQYF

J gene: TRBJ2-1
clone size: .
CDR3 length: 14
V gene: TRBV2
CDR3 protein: CASSWGQGHNEQFF

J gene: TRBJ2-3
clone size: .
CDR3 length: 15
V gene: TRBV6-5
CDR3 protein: CASSLMGTSTDTQYF

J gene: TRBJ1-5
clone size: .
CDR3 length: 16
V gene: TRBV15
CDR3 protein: CATSRDRQGMNQPQHF

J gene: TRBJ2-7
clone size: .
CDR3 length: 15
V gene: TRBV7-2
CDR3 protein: CASSFLSDRVYEQYF

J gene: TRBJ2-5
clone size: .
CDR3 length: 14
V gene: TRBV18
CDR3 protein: CASSPGTGGETQYF

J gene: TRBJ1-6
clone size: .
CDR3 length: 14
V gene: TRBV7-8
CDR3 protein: CASSVERVSSPLHF

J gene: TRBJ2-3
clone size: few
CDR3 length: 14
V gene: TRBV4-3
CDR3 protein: CASSPPGGTDTQYF

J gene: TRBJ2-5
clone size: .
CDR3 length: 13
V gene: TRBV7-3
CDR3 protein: CASSRQGEETQYF

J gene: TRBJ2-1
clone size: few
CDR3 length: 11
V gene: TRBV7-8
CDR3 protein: CASSLAGEQFF

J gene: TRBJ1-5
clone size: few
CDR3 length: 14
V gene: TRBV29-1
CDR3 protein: CSVADSGDYQPQHF

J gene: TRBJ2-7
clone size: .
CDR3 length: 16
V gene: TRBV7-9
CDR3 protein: CASSFRLAGGQYEQYF

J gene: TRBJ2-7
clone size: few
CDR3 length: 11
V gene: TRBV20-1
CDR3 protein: CSARVSYEQYF

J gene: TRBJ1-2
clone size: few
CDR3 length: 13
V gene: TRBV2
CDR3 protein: CASSDGHSGGYTF

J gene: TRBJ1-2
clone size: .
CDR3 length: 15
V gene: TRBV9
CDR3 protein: CASSVEGRVNYGYTF

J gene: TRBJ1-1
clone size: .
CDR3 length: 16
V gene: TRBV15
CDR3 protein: CATSRPGQLMNTEAFF

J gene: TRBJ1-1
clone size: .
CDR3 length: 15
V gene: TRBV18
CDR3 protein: CASSPSVLSGTEAFF

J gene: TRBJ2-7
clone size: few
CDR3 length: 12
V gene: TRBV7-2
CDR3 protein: CASSWESYEQYF

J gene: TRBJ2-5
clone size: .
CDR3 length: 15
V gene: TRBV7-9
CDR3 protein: CASSLYSPGRETQYF

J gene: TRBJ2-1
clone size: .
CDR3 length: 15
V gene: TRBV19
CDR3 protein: CASSITGPGGNEQFF

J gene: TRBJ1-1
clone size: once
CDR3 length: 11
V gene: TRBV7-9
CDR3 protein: CASSLTGGSFF

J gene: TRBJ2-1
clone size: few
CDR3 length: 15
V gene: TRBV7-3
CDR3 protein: CASSSGDLRSGEQFF

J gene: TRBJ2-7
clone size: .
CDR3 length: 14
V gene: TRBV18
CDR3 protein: CASSPRKSSYEQYF

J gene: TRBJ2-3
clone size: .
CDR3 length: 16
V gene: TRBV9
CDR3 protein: CASSVAAQTSTDTQYF

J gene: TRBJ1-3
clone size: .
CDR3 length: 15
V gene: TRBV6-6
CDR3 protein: CASSPPGRVGNTIYF

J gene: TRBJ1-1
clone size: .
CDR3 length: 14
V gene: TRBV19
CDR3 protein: CASYDRGNPPEAFF

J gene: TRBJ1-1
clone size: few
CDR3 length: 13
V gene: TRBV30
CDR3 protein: CAWSVSRGTEAFF

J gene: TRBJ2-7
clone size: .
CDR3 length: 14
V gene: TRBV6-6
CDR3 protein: CASRLPGGSYEQYF

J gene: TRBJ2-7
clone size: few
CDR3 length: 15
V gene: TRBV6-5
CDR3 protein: CASSLSSGRFDEQYF

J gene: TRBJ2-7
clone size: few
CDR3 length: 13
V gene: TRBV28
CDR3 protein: CASTGTGRYEQYF

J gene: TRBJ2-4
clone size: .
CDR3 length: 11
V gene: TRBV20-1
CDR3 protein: CSASGVNIQYF